Below, 17 T cell receptor beta chains from the same sample are listed, as sequenced in a study of regulatory T cells in long-lasting Graves disease. Described time point: persistent/refractory GD, antithyroid drugs over 5 years with positive TRAb. PBMCs were the source of the RNA used for TCR sequencing. In building TCR beta libraries, iRepertoire HTBI primers were used together with Arm-PCR of CDR3 regions. TCRdb reprocessed the multiplex PCR reads with MiXCR, giving one entry per CDR3 protein. The sample consists of about 470,000 distinct CDR3 sequences, 20% to 25% of them appearing once. The sample consisted of peripheral blood mononuclear cells (PBMCs), taken when the disease was refractory, from a patient treated with antithyroid drugs. Source of these receptors: a female donor with Graves disease.

This clonotype turned up a few times. The chain is built from TRBV11-1 and TRBJ2-6; 8 nucleotides align to TRBD1. The germline V gene encodes CDR1 SGHAT and CDR2 FQDESV (reference sequence). J gave up 3 bases and V 5 bases, and 15 bases lay outside the gene matches. This CDR3 has 19 amino acids. The chain's CDR3 is CASSNQRTGTKFGANVLTF. The CDR3 DNA reads TGTGCCAGCAGCAACCAAAGGACAGGGACAAAGTTTGGGGCCAACGTCCTGACTTTC.

This clonotype was observed a handful of times. V is TRBV12-3 or TRBV12-4 and J is TRBJ2-2; unclear D gene. The CDR3 consists of 15 residues. V lost 8 bases and J 1 base, leaving 14 bases between the germline ends. The CDR3 DNA reads as TGTGCCAGCGCCGCTCGCGGATGGAACACCGGGGAGCTGTTTTTT. Its protein is CASAARGWNTGELFF.

V is TRBV19 and J is TRBJ1-2, with D possibly being TRBD1 (5 bases). The CDR3 extends over 15 amino acids. CDR1 is LNHDA, CDR2 SQIVND, per germline (reference sequence). V dropped 8 bases and J dropped 3 bases, with 19 bases sitting between them. CDR3 DNA sequence: TGTGCCAGTTCGACTTTTTCCACGGGGGACTATGGCTACACCTTC. The encoded protein is CASSTFSTGDYGYTF.

Concerning this clonotype itself: This may stem from a read error, because a much larger clone lies one nucleotide away. The chain joins TRBV12-3 or TRBV12-4 to TRBJ1-6; a weak D match, TRBD1 (6 bases). The DNA matches TRBJ1-1 better at its end, which makes the J call doubtful. The CDR3 has 12 residues. CDR3 amino acids: CASSGRGAEAFF. CDR3 DNA: TGTGCCAGCAGTGGCAGGGGAGCTGAAGCTTTCTTT.

CDR3 sequence (DNA): TGTGCCAGCAGCACACAGGGGTGGCCGACTAGCGAGCAGTACTTC. This translates into CASSTQGWPTSEQYF. The chain uses TRBV6-2 or TRBV6-3 and TRBJ2-7; TRBD1 is a possible D gene (7 bases). V lost 6 bases and J 6 bases, leaving 21 bases between the germline ends. CDR3 length: 15 amino acids. CDR1 is MNHEY and CDR2 is SVGEGT in the germline V gene.

The V call is TRBV5-1, the J call TRBJ2-1; no reliable D call. The CDR3 runs to 15 residues. Germline V gene data show CDR1 as SGHRS and CDR2 as YFSETQ. The V end lost 0 bases, the J end lost 2 bases, and 9 bases lay between the germline ends. The CDR3 nucleotides read TGCGCCAGCAGCTTGGGAGGACGAACCTACAATGAGCAGTTCTTC. Protein sequence: CASSLGGRTYNEQFF.

The chain employs TRBV6-9 and TRBJ2-7; tentative D call: TRBD2 (5 bases). The CDR3 consists of 17 residues. V was clipped by 3 bases and J by 0 bases, with 18 bases between them. Germline values: CDR1 MNHGY, CDR2 SVAAGI. The CDR3, as DNA: TGTGCCAGCAGTTACTCCCGGGCGGGCACAAGCTCCTACGAGCAGTACTTC. The encoded protein is CASSYSRAGTSSYEQYF.

This clonotype was detected only once. V gene TRBV28 combines with J gene TRBJ1-1; perhaps TRBD1 as D (5 bases). With 2 bases removed from V and 1 base from J, the gap between germline ends came to 11 bases. The germline V gene encodes CDR1 MDHEN and CDR2 SYDVKM. The CDR3 covers 15 residues. CDR3 protein: CASSLIWGSNTEAFF. The CDR3 coding sequence is TGTGCCAGCAGTTTAATCTGGGGCTCGAACACTGAAGCTTTCTTT. The entire variable domain, with the rest obtained from reference TRBV28 and TRBJ1-1, is as follows: DVKVTQSSRYLVKRTGEKVFLECVQDMDHENMFWYRQDPGLGLRLIYFSYDVKMKEKGDIPEGYSVSREKKERFSLILESASTNQTSMYLCASSLIWGSNTEAFFGQGTRLTVV.

This clonotype was seen at least ten times. The chain carries TRBV10-3 and TRBJ1-1; TRBD1 matches 7 bases. The CDR3 spans 13 residues. With V trimmed by 8 bases and J by 1 base, 4 bases remained unmatched. Germline V CDR1 and CDR2: ENHRY, SYGVKD. The CDR3 loop reads CAIGTVPNTEAFF. In DNA form, the CDR3 reads TGTGCCATCGGGACAGTCCCGAACACTGAAGCTTTCTTT.

Only a few counts were recorded for this clonotype. The rearrangement joins TRBV7-2 to TRBJ2-7, with D unclear. Germline CDR1 and CDR2: SGHTA and FQGNSA. The V end was cut by 1 base, the J end by 3 bases, with 10 bases between. The CDR3 covers 14 residues. The CDR3 region has the DNA TGTGCCAGCAGCTTAGGAGTAGGCCACTACGAGCAGTACTTC. Its protein is CASSLGVGHYEQYF.

This clonotype has at least ten counts. This chain links TRBV28 with TRBJ2-1; D uncertain. CDR1 and CDR2 (germline): MDHEN, SYDVKM. V gave up 7 bases and J gave up 5 bases, with 9 bases separating them. CDR3 length: 12 residues. CDR3 in DNA: TGTGCCAGCACAAGTCTTGACAATGAGCAGTTCTTC. As protein: CASTSLDNEQFF.

Many counts were recorded for this clonotype. The gene calls are TRBV28 and TRBJ2-7; 8 nucleotides line up with TRBD1. Germline V gene data show CDR1 as MDHEN and CDR2 as SYDVKM. The trim removed 4 bases at V and 3 bases at J, leaving 5 bases unmatched. This CDR3 spans 14 amino acids. The CDR3 spells CASSSDRGVYEQYF. The CDR3 bases are TGTGCCAGCAGTTCAGACAGGGGAGTCTACGAGCAGTACTTC.

This clonotype was observed many times. Here the CDR3 DNA reads TGTGCCACCCGTCCCGGGACAGGGGTTAGTGGCTACACCTTC. This codes for CATRPGTGVSGYTF. The chain uses TRBV28 and TRBJ1-2; 10 bases match TRBD1. From germline, CDR1 is MDHEN and CDR2 SYDVKM. Trimming at V came to 10 bases and at J to 7 bases, leaving 12 bases not matched to a gene. This CDR3 region has 14 residues.

The sample holds many counts of this clonotype. The V gene is TRBV7-3, the J gene TRBJ2-5, with unresolved D. The V gene lost 5 bases and the J gene lost 4 bases, with 11 bases spanning the gap. The CDR3 covers 13 residues. Germline V gene sequence: CDR1 SGHTA, CDR2 FQGTGA. The CDR3: CASSPTNLETQYF. CDR3 in DNA: TGTGCCAGCAGCCCAACTAACTTAGAGACCCAGTACTTC. The entire variable domain, with the rest obtained from reference TRBV7-3 and TRBJ2-5, is as follows: GAGVSQTPSNKVTEKGKYVELRCDPISGHTALYWYRQSLGQGPEFLIYFQGTGAADDSGLPNDRFFAVRPEGSVSTLKIQRTERGDSAVYLCASSPTNLETQYFGPGTRLLVL.

This clonotype was found many times. The chain has TRBV5-6 and TRBJ2-7; 9 positions match TRBD2. In germline, CDR1 is SGHDT, CDR2 YYEEEE. Germline trimming cut 7 bases from V and 6 bases from J; bases unmatched to any gene: 23. This CDR3 contains 18 residues. The CDR3 sequence is CASRSALGGGTSTIEQYF. The CDR3, as DNA: TGTGCCAGCCGATCCGCTCTGGGTGGGGGGACTAGCACTATCGAGCAGTACTTC.

V and J are TRBV5-1 and TRBJ1-6, with unresolved D. Trimming stripped 1 base from V and 5 bases from J, with 7 bases between. Germline CDR1 reads SGHRS; CDR2 reads YFSETQ. The CDR3 covers 14 residues. The CDR3 nucleotides are TGCGCCAGCAGCTTGCAGAAAGATAATTCACCCCTCCACTTT. This sequence encodes CASSLQKDNSPLHF.

At least ten counts were recorded for this clonotype. V usage is TRBV9 and J usage is TRBJ2-2; TRBD2 might be the D (5 bases). CDR3 length: 16 amino acids. Deletions cut 3 bases from V and 3 bases from J, with 15 bases between. CDR1 is SGDLS, CDR2 YYNGEE, per germline. CDR3 nucleotides: TGTGCCAGCAGCGCGAGAACTAGTGTTGACACCGGGGAGCTGTTTTTT. Translation: CASSARTSVDTGELFF.